These 13 T cell receptor beta chains were sequenced from one sample in a study of shared clonotypes between healthy human individuals. Profiled with immunoSEQ multiplex PCR; TCRdb holds only in-frame clones, not every one. The table shows a few million clones, with just over 90% occurring only once. What was sequenced was naive CD4+ T cells from PBMCs. The subset is: CD45RA+ positively selected. The origin of the receptors is a man aged 18 to 35 in good health. Some clones in this sample may be carry-over from other donors' samples.

The chain links TRBV7-2 to TRBJ1-3; unclear D gene. The V and J ends lost 2 bases and 0 bases respectively, with 11 bases between them. Germline V lookup: CDR1 SGHTA, CDR2 FQGNSA. The CDR3 totals 16 residues. The CDR3 coding sequence is TGTGCCAGCAGCTTATATCCTAGGAGCTCTGGAAACACCATATATTTT. This encodes CASSLYPRSSGNTIYF.

J is TRBJ2-7 and V is TRBV29-1; maybe TRBD1 (6 bases). The germline V gene encodes CDR1 SQVTM and CDR2 ANQGSEA. There are 13 residues in the CDR3. V lost 2 bases, J lost 4 bases, and 12 bases lay in between. The CDR3 nucleotides are TGCAGCGTTGAATCACCCGGGACATACGAGCAGTACTTC. Translating gives CSVESPGTYEQYF.

The V call is TRBV10-3, the J call TRBJ1-6, with TRBD1 matching over 7 bases. Germline V gives CDR1 ENHRY, CDR2 SYGVKD. V shed 10 bases, J shed 8 bases, and the junction held 8 bases outside the gene matches. The CDR3 spans 13 residues. CDR3 loop: CATTDRRDSPLHF. CDR3 in DNA: TGTGCCACGACGGACAGGAGGGATTCACCCCTCCACTTT.

The CDR3 DNA reads as TGTGCCAGCAGTTTTGGGGACGCGGGTGTCACCGGGGAGCTGTTTTTT. Its protein product is CASSFGDAGVTGELFF. The chain has TRBV28 and TRBJ2-2; D is tentatively TRBD1 or TRBD2 (5 bases each). This CDR3 comprises 16 residues. From germline, CDR1 is MDHEN and CDR2 SYDVKM. Trimming took 3 bases from V and 4 from J, leaving 15 bases between them.

The chain couples TRBV6-1 to TRBJ1-5, with D hard to call. Germline assignment: CDR1 MNHNS and CDR2 SASEGT. V was shortened by 2 bases and J by 3 bases, with 8 bases between the two germline ends. This CDR3 has 14 amino acids. The CDR3 spells CASSETAFNQPQHF. The CDR3 coding sequence is TGTGCCAGCAGTGAAACTGCTTTCAATCAGCCCCAGCATTTT.

About this clone itself: Other DNA sequences in the sample encode the same CDR3. V gene TRBV5-1 combines with J gene TRBJ2-3; TRBD2 matches at 15 bases. The germline CDR1 and CDR2 sequences are SGHRS and YFSETQ. The CDR3 has 16 amino acids. V dropped 4 bases and J dropped 3; count of bases not matched to a gene: 3. In DNA form, the CDR3 reads TGCGCCAGCAGCCGAGGGACTAGCGGGAGGACAGATACGCAGTATTTT. The encoded protein is CASSRGTSGRTDTQYF.

The chain combines TRBV5-4 with TRBJ2-3; 8 bases are a match to TRBD2. V shed 2 bases and J 4 bases; nucleotides not matched to a gene: 6. This CDR3 contains 15 residues. Germline V gene lookup returns CDR1 SGHNT and CDR2 YYREEE (reference sequence). The CDR3 region has the DNA TGTGCCAGCAGCTTCTCCCAGCGGGAGTCAGATACGCAGTATTTT. Encoded protein: CASSFSQRESDTQYF.

V and J are TRBV7-9 and TRBJ2-1; 13 nucleotides line up with TRBD2. Unmatched junction bases numbered 9, after V lost 5 bases and J lost 14 bases. CDR1 is SEHNR and CDR2 is FQNEAQ in the germline V gene (reference sequence). The CDR3 is 14 residues long. Here the CDR3 DNA reads TGTGCCAGCAGCCCAGGACTAGCGGGAGTCAATGAGTTCTTC. This gives the protein CASSPGLAGVNEFF.

Comments on this clone: Distinct nucleotide sequences in the sample also encode this CDR3. The chain links TRBV5-4 to TRBJ1-4; D remains unclear. The CDR3 has 13 residues. Trimming left V 1 base short and J 2 bases short, with 3 bases between. Germline V lookup: CDR1 SGHNT, CDR2 YYREEE (reference sequence). The CDR3 DNA sequence: TGTGCCAGCAGCTTGACTACTAATGAAAAACTGTTTTTT. It translates to CASSLTTNEKLFF.

The chain recombines TRBV11-2 with TRBJ2-1, with 12 bases matching TRBD2. V dropped 4 bases and J dropped 9; count of bases not matched to a gene: 10. The germline V gene has CDR1 SGHAT and CDR2 FQNNGV. The CDR3 is 16 residues long. The CDR3 DNA is TGTGCCAGCAGCTACCGCCGACTAGCGGGAGATGGTGAGCAGTTCTTC. It translates to CASSYRRLAGDGEQFF.

V and J are TRBV14 and TRBJ2-2; D is perhaps TRBD2 (6 bases). The germline CDR1 and CDR2 sequences are SGHDN and FVKESK. V lost 7 bases and J lost 5, with 17 bases in between. The CDR3 contains 15 residues. The CDR3 region has the DNA TGTGCCAGCACCCCTTTGGGCGGGGATACCGGGGAGCTGTTTTTT. It codes for CASTPLGGDTGELFF. The entire variable domain, with the rest obtained from reference TRBV14 and TRBJ2-2, is as follows: EAGVTQFPSHSVIEKGQTVTLRCDPISGHDNLYWYRRVMGKEIKFLLHFVKESKQDESGMPNNRFLAERTGGTYSTLKVQPAELEDSGVYFCASTPLGGDTGELFFGEGSRLTVL.

V gene TRBV6-1 combines with J gene TRBJ2-2; 8 bases align to TRBD1. The CDR3 contains 15 residues. The J segment lost 4 bases and the V segment lost 4 bases, leaving 5 bases of the junction unmatched. CDR1 is MNHNS and CDR2 is SASEGT in the germline V gene. In DNA, the CDR3 is TGTGCCAGCAGTGTAGCGACAGGGGTCACCGGGGAGCTGTTTTTT. Its protein product is CASSVATGVTGELFF.

The chain couples TRBV19 to TRBJ1-5, with TRBD1 as a possible D gene (6 bases). This CDR3 has 14 amino acids. Germline lookup yields CDR1 LNHDA and CDR2 SQIVND (reference sequence). V lost 5 bases and J lost 6, with 14 bases in between. The CDR3 DNA reads as TGTGCCAGTAGTCCAACAACAGGGTTTCAGCCCCAGCATTTT. Protein product: CASSPTTGFQPQHF.